The next 6 T cell receptor beta chains were all read from a single sample in a study of blood T cell repertoires in COVID-19. This table comes from immunoSEQ multiplex PCR, and its TCRdb copy is limited to in-frame clones, with some not included. This sample has fewer than 250,000 clones; under 90% occur once, and the top ten carry about 2%. The material sequenced was PBMCs or T cells enriched from blood (not recorded which). The receptor set was obtained from a man aged 55-75 years who had recovered from COVID-19.

The J gene is TRBJ1-1, the V gene TRBV5-4, with 7 bases fitting TRBD1. Trimming cost V 4 bases and J 1 base; bases outside gene matches: 4. The germline CDR1 and CDR2 sequences are SGHNT and YYREEE (reference sequence). The CDR3 spans 14 residues. CDR3: CASSDRDRNTEAFF. In nucleotides, the CDR3 is TGTGCCAGCAGCGACCGGGACAGGAACACTGAAGCTTTCTTT.

CDR3 in amino acids: CASGRGVNTEAFF. CDR3 in DNA: TGTGCCAGCGGCAGGGGAGTCAACACTGAAGCTTTCTTT. The chain combines TRBV6-5 with TRBJ1-1, with a possible D match to TRBD1 (6 bases). V lost 8 bases, J lost 2 bases, and 12 bases lay in between. The CDR3 covers 13 residues. The germline CDR1 and CDR2 sequences are MNHEY and SVGAGI.

The chain uses TRBV19 and TRBJ2-1; TRBD2 matches 9 bases. The CDR3 sequence is 16 residues long. Unmatched junction bases numbered 5, after V lost 3 bases and J lost 2 bases. The germline V gene has CDR1 LNHDA and CDR2 SQIVND (reference sequence). In DNA, the CDR3 is TGTGCCAGTAGTATTCAAGCGGGGGGCGCCTACAATGAGCAGTTCTTC. Translated, it gives CASSIQAGGAYNEQFF.

The V and J genes are TRBV5-1 and TRBJ2-5; D remains unclear. Per the germline V gene, CDR1 is SGHRS and CDR2 is YFSETQ. This CDR3 has 15 residues. Trimming shortened V by 0 bases and J by 2 bases, and 11 bases separated the two germline ends. CDR3 region: CASSLGALPQETQYF. The CDR3 nucleotides are TGCGCCAGCAGCTTGGGAGCACTGCCTCAAGAGACCCAGTACTTC.

This sequence joins TRBV27 and TRBJ2-1; 11 nucleotides agree with TRBD2. CDR3 length equals 16 residues. Germline CDR1 and CDR2: MNHEY and SMNVEV (reference sequence). The V gene end was trimmed by 3 bases and the J gene end by 6 bases; junction bases not matched to a gene: 7. CDR3 sequence (DNA): TGTGCCAGCAGTTTCCTCTTAGCGGGGGGGGTCAATGAGCAGTTCTTC. Protein product: CASSFLLAGGVNEQFF.

This sequence joins TRBV7-2 and TRBJ1-2; D gene unclear. The V end lost 5 bases, the J end lost 4 bases, and 14 bases lay between the germline ends. Germline V gene sequence: CDR1 SGHTA, CDR2 FQGNSA. The CDR3 contains 14 residues. The CDR3 DNA reads as TGTGCCAGCAGCCCCACGCAACAAAGCTATGGCTACACCTTC. Translation: CASSPTQQSYGYTF.